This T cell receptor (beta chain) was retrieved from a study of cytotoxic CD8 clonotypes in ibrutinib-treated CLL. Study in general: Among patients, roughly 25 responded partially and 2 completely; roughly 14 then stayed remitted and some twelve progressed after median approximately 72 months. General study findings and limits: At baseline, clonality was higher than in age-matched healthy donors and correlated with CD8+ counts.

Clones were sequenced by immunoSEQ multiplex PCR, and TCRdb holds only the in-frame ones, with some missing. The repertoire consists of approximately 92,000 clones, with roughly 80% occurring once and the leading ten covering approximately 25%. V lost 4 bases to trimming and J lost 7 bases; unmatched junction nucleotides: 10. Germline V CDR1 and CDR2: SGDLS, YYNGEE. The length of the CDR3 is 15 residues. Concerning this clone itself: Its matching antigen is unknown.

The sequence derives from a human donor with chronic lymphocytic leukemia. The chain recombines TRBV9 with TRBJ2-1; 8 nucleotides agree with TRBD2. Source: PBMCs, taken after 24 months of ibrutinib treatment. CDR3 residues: CASSPSGSRLNEQFF. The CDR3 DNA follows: TGTGCCAGCAGCCCGAGCGGGAGTAGATTGAATGAGCAGTTCTTC.